Following are 22 T cell receptor beta chains from one sample sequenced in a study of cytomegalovirus exposure and HLA in healthy donors. In the PCR, 60 Vbeta and 13 Jbeta primers were used. The protocol was immunoSEQ multiplex PCR, while the TCRdb copy is restricted to in-frame clones and leaves out a portion. This table holds 280,000 or so clones, about 87% found once. The specimen was PBMCs. The origin of the receptors is a young woman in good health and CMV-seronegative.

The V gene is TRBV19, the J gene TRBJ2-7; D not resolved. CDR1 is LNHDA and CDR2 is SQIVND in the germline V gene (reference sequence). The CDR3 consists of 16 residues. Between the trimmed V and J ends, which lost 0 bases and 3 bases, there was a span of 15 bases. Here the CDR3 reads CASSIDLIRNHYEQYF. CDR3 coding DNA: TGTGCCAGTAGTATAGATCTGATCAGAAACCACTACGAGCAGTACTTC. Filled out from reference TRBV19 and TRBJ2-7, the complete variable domain reads DGGITQSPKYLFRKEGQNVTLSCEQNLNHDAMYWYRQDPGQGLRLIYYSQIVNDFQKGDIAEGYSVSREKKESFPLTVTSAQKNPTAFYLCASSIDLIRNHYEQYFGPGTRLTVT.

This clone was seen only once. The rearrangement joins TRBV5-1 to TRBJ1-1, with D uncertain. The germline V and J ends were trimmed by 5 bases and 0 bases, with 20 bases remaining between them. The CDR3 has 17 residues. Germline CDR1 and CDR2: SGHRS and YFSETQ. In nucleotides, the CDR3 is TGCGCCAGCAGGTCGAATGAGGGCCGTCTATTGAACACTGAAGCTTTCTTT. Its protein product is CASRSNEGRLLNTEAFF.

This clone has just one count. Mismatch with germline at one junction end may stem from a read error. The V call is TRBV5-1, the J call TRBJ1-1, with 8 positions matching TRBD1. CDR1 is SGHRS and CDR2 is YFSETQ in the germline V gene. This CDR3 spans 15 amino acids. CDR3 nucleotide sequence: TGCGCCAGCAGCTCCCAGACAGGGGTGAACGCTGAAGCTTTCTTT. This encodes CASSSQTGVNAEAFF. Looking up the rest from reference TRBV5-1 and TRBJ1-1 gives the full variable domain: KAGVTQTPRYLIKTRGQQVTLSCSPISGHRSVSWYQQTPGQGLQFLFEYFSETQRNKGNFPGRFSGRQFSNSRSEMNVSTLELGDSALYLCASSSQTGVNAEAFFGQGTRLTVV.

The rearrangement joins TRBV16 to TRBJ2-1; 7 bases map to TRBD1. The CDR3 spans 16 residues. The germline V gene encodes CDR1 KGHSY and CDR2 FQNENV. Germline trimming cut 4 bases from V and 6 bases from J; bases unmatched to any gene: 12. In nucleotides, the CDR3 is TGTGCCAGCAGCCTCAGGGGGAAAACGGGCGTCAATGAGCAGTTCTTC. Translation gives CASSLRGKTGVNEQFF. The full variable domain, rest sourced from reference TRBV16 and TRBJ2-1, is GEEVAQTPKHLVRGEGQKAKLYCAPIKGHSYVFWYQQVLKNEFKFLISFQNENVFDETGMPKERFSAKCLPNSPCSLEIQATKLEDSAVYFCASSLRGKTGVNEQFFGPGTRLTVL.

The rearrangement joins TRBV5-1 to TRBJ2-3, with 7 bases identical to TRBD2. Losses at the gene ends were 2 bases for V and 8 bases for J; bases not matched to a gene: 11. CDR1 is SGHRS, CDR2 YFSETQ, per germline. CDR3 length: 15 amino acids. The CDR3 here is CASSFSGSDSGTQYF. The DNA for the CDR3 is TGCGCCAGCAGCTTTAGCGGGTCTGATTCGGGTACGCAGTATTTT. The full variable domain, rest sourced from reference TRBV5-1 and TRBJ2-3, is KAGVTQTPRYLIKTRGQQVTLSCSPISGHRSVSWYQQTPGQGLQFLFEYFSETQRNKGNFPGRFSGRQFSNSRSEMNVSTLELGDSALYLCASSFSGSDSGTQYFGPGTRLTVL.

The chain employs TRBV30 and TRBJ2-7; 7 bases are a match to TRBD2. CDR1 and CDR2 (germline): GTSNPN, SVGIG (reference sequence). Losses at the gene ends were 1 base for V and 2 bases for J; bases not matched to a gene: 8. The CDR3 covers 15 residues. CDR3 loop: CAWSAGLELAYEQYF. The CDR3 bases are TGTGCCTGGAGTGCCGGACTAGAGCTTGCCTACGAGCAGTACTTC.

The V gene is TRBV9, the J gene TRBJ2-1, with 12 bases lining up with TRBD2. This CDR3 has 18 residues. V shed 9 bases, J shed 4 bases, and the junction held 17 bases outside the gene matches. Germline V gene data show CDR1 as SGDLS and CDR2 as YYNGEE. The DNA for the CDR3 is TGTGCCACCCACCGGGGGGCTAGCGGGGGGGTGAGTTACAATGAGCAGTTCTTC. Translated: CATHRGASGGVSYNEQFF.

The chain carries TRBV7-9 and TRBJ1-2; unclear D gene. Germline CDR1 is SEHNR and CDR2 is FQNEAQ (reference sequence). V was shortened by 7 bases and J by 4 bases, with 13 bases between the two germline ends. The CDR3 contains 13 residues. The CDR3 protein is CASNGAIGYGYTF. Here the CDR3 DNA reads TGTGCCAGCAACGGAGCGATTGGCTATGGCTACACCTTC. Combining the CDR3 with reference TRBV7-9 and TRBJ1-2 gives the whole variable domain DTGVSQNPRHKITKRGQNVTFRCDPISEHNRLYWYRQTLGQGPEFLTYFQNEAQLEKSRLLSDRFSAERPKGSFSTLEIQRTEQGDSAMYLCASNGAIGYGYTFGSGTRLTVV.

V is TRBV29-1 and J is TRBJ1-1; weak D call: TRBD1 (5 bases). Trimming removed 6 bases at V and 1 base at J, with 12 bases between. Germline CDR1 and CDR2: SQVTM and ANQGSEA. CDR3 length equals 13 residues. DNA of the CDR3: TGCAGCGTCTTCGGCGGGGGGAACACTGAAGCTTTCTTT. This sequence encodes CSVFGGGNTEAFF.

The J gene is TRBJ1-1, the V gene TRBV6-5, with a weak D call TRBD1 (5 bases). The CDR3 is 16 amino acids. Trimming pared 0 bases from V and 3 bases from J, leaving 14 bases between. Germline V gene sequence: CDR1 MNHEY, CDR2 SVGAGI. DNA of the CDR3: TGTGCCAGCAGTTACTCGTTGGCAGGGTCGTACACTGAAGCTTTCTTT. As protein: CASSYSLAGSYTEAFF.

CDR3 DNA: TGTGCCAGCAGCGTCGATTTCTTCGGACAGCCAAGAGTTAGCGGGCTTGGCTACACCTTC. It codes for CASSVDFFGQPRVSGLGYTF. This chain uses TRBV14 with TRBJ1-2, with D perhaps matching TRBD1 (6 bases). This CDR3 has 20 amino acids. Between the trimmed V and J ends, which lost 5 bases and 7 bases, there was a span of 35 bases. The V gene's germline CDR1 is SGHDN and CDR2 FVKESK.

V is TRBV7-9 and J is TRBJ2-1; 8 bases are shared with TRBD2. The CDR3 runs 14 residues. Per the germline V gene, CDR1 is SEHNR and CDR2 is FQNEAQ (reference sequence). Losses at the gene ends were 4 bases for V and 8 bases for J; bases not matched to a gene: 7. Here the CDR3 DNA reads TGTGCCAGCAGCTCCCGGGGGGGCGGGGATGAGCAGTTCTTC. This encodes CASSSRGGGDEQFF.

This clone showed up just a few times. This chain links TRBV5-1 with TRBJ2-2; 7 bases align to TRBD2. CDR1 and CDR2 (germline): SGHRS, YFSETQ. V was clipped by 2 bases and J by 2 bases; unmatched bases: 3. This CDR3 spans 15 amino acids. The CDR3 DNA sequence: TGCGCCAGCAGCTTCAGCGGGGCAAACACCGGGGAGCTGTTTTTT. Encoded protein: CASSFSGANTGELFF.

This chain links TRBV19 with TRBJ2-1; 9 bases line up with TRBD1. In germline, CDR1 is LNHDA, CDR2 SQIVND (reference sequence). The CDR3 covers 19 residues. After removal of 6 bases from V and 1 base from J, the junction contained 16 bases not matched to a gene. CDR3 sequence reads: CASRTVPGQGSGSYNEQFF. The CDR3 DNA follows: TGTGCCAGTAGAACCGTCCCGGGACAGGGTTCGGGGTCCTACAATGAGCAGTTCTTC.

The V call is TRBV4-1, the J call TRBJ1-2; D perhaps matches TRBD1 (6 bases). The CDR3 has 14 amino acids. The V and J ends lost 0 bases and 5 bases respectively, with 10 bases between them. In germline, CDR1 is MGHRA, CDR2 YSYEKL. CDR3 nucleotide sequence: TGCGCCAGCAGCCAAGAAGGCAGGGGTTATGGCTACACCTTC. It yields the protein CASSQEGRGYGYTF.

This chain connects TRBV5-6 to TRBJ1-1; the D gene is possibly TRBD1 (5 bases). The V and J ends lost 0 bases and 2 bases respectively, with 8 bases between them. The CDR3 is made up of 14 amino acids. Germline V gene sequence: CDR1 SGHDT, CDR2 YYEEEE. This chain's CDR3 is CASSLGGGNTEAFF. Written as DNA, the CDR3 is TGTGCCAGCAGCTTGGGGGGGGGAAACACTGAAGCTTTCTTT.

This clone was seen only once. The conserved closing phenylalanine or tryptophan is absent in this CDR3, likely reflecting a read error. J is TRBJ2-7 and V is TRBV4-1; 7 nucleotides match TRBD1. Germline V CDR1 and CDR2: MGHRA, YSYEKL. The CDR3 totals 15 residues. The V segment lost 1 base and the J segment 3 bases; nucleotides outside the gene matches: 6. The CDR3 DNA sequence: TGCGCCAGCAGCCAAGCCTGGGGACAGATCTACGAGCAGTACTCC. As protein: CASSQAWGQIYEQYS.

The rearrangement links TRBV29-1 to TRBJ1-2, with 7 bases identical to TRBD1. Losses at the gene ends were 0 bases for V and 0 bases for J; bases not matched to a gene: 10. Germline CDR1 and CDR2: SQVTM and ANQGSEA. The CDR3 consists of 17 residues. DNA for the CDR3: TGCAGCGTTGAAGAAGGCGGGACAGTTTTTCCTAACTATGGCTACACCTTC. This translates into CSVEEGGTVFPNYGYTF.

This chain links TRBV7-8 with TRBJ2-1; 9 bases fit TRBD2. V was pared by 4 bases and J by 1 base, with 5 bases of the junction left unmatched. This CDR3 spans 16 amino acids. Per germline, CDR1 SGHVS and CDR2 FQNEAQ. CDR3 sequence (DNA): TGTGCCAGCAGCTCCCTAGCGGGGCCTTCCTACAATGAGCAGTTCTTC. Translating it yields CASSSLAGPSYNEQFF.

The J gene is TRBJ1-3, the V gene TRBV19; the D is unclear. The CDR3 loop spans 15 amino acids. Germline loops: CDR1 LNHDA, CDR2 SQIVND (reference sequence). V was cut by 2 bases and J by 0 bases, with 8 bases left in between. The CDR3 DNA follows: TGTGCCAGTAGTATACTAGCCGTCTCTGGAAACACCATATATTTT. Its translation is CASSILAVSGNTIYF.

The table lists this clone with a few counts. The chain carries TRBV4-1 and TRBJ1-2, with TRBD1 as a possible D gene (5 bases). Trimming stripped 1 base from V and 3 bases from J, with 9 bases between. CDR1 is MGHRA, CDR2 YSYEKL, per germline. CDR3 size: 14 residues. The CDR3 bases are TGCGCCAGCAGCCAAGGTCCAGGGTACTATGGCTACACCTTC. Protein product: CASSQGPGYYGYTF.

V and J are TRBV9 and TRBJ2-2; 8 bases align to TRBD2. Per the germline V gene, CDR1 is SGDLS and CDR2 is YYNGEE. The trim removed 1 base at V and 1 base at J, leaving 6 bases unmatched. The CDR3 is 17 amino acids. The CDR3 protein is CASSVRPSGWNTGELFF. Here the CDR3 DNA reads TGTGCCAGCAGCGTACGTCCTAGCGGGTGGAACACCGGGGAGCTGTTTTTT. Supplemented by reference TRBV9 and TRBJ2-2, the full variable domain reads DSGVTQTPKHLITATGQRVTLRCSPRSGDLSVYWYQQSLDQGLQFLIQYYNGEERAKGNILERFSAQQFPDLHSELNLSSLELGDSALYFCASSVRPSGWNTGELFFGEGSRLTVL.